The rows below give T cell receptor beta chains drawn from one sample of a study of CD8+CD57+ T cells in acquired aplastic anemia. TCRdb reprocessed the reads with MiXCR, giving one entry per CDR3 protein. The sample has more than 150,000 distinct CDR3 sequences; about 47% are singletons. Material for sequencing was sorted CD4+, CD8+, or CD8+CD57+ T cells (not recorded which) from PBMCs. The receptor source for this set is a human donor in good health. The CDR3 runs from the conserved cysteine through the conserved F or W. Fields, in order: J gene, D gene, V gene, clone size, CDR3 length, CDR3 DNA, CDR3 protein. The D gene is left open where the match is weak. Clone size is shown for a subset of rows, as once, few, many or a class of expanded clone.

>TRBJ1-5|NA|TRBV19|many|14
TGTGCCAGTAGGCCCTCCCTGGGCAATCAGCCCCAGCATTTT
CASRPSLGNQPQHF
>TRBJ1-3|TRBD1|TRBV7-8|many|16
TGTGCCAGCAGCTTAGCGAATACAGGGGTTGGAAACACCATATATTTT
CASSLANTGVGNTIYF
>TRBJ1-5|NA|TRBV6-5|many|15
TGTGCCAGCAGTTCCGAGGGGGTAGGGAATCAGCCCCAGCATTTT
CASSSEGVGNQPQHF
>TRBJ2-1|NA|TRBV20-1|many|13
TGCAGTGCTACGGTACCAGCACGGAATGAGCAGTTCTTC
CSATVPARNEQFF
>TRBJ1-1|TRBD1|TRBV19|NA|15
TGTGCCAGTAAGGTTGGACAGGGCTCGACAACTGAAGCTTTCTTT
CASKVGQGSTTEAFF
>TRBJ2-7|NA|TRBV3-1|many|14
TGTGCCAGCAGCTCCCGGGGGAACAGCTACGAGCAGTACTTC
CASSSRGNSYEQYF
>TRBJ2-1|TRBD2|TRBV5-8|many|14
TGTGCCAGCAGCGCTCGACTAGCCGCGCGGTCCCGGTTCTTC
CASSARLAARSRFF
>TRBJ2-2|NA|TRBV20-1|many|13
TGCAGTGCTAGAGAGGTAGTTTCCGGGGAGCTGTTTTTT
CSAREVVSGELFF
>TRBJ1-1|TRBD1|TRBV2|many|14
TGTGCCAGCAGAATGGGGCAGGGGGTCACTGAAGCTTTCTTT
CASRMGQGVTEAFF
>TRBJ2-5|TRBD2|TRBV24-1|NA|17
TGCGTCACCAGTGATTTGGTTGGACTAGATGGGCGAGAGACCCAGTACTTC
CVTSDLVGLDGRETQYF
>TRBJ2-3|TRBD2|TRBV10-3|NA|14
TGTGCCACGGGGACTAGCGGGAGGACAGATACGCAGTATTTT
CATGTSGRTDTQYF
>TRBJ1-1|NA|TRBV10-3|few|13
TGTGCCATCAGTGAGTCAGGGGGCACTGAAGCTTTCTTT
CAISESGGTEAFF
>TRBJ2-2|NA|TRBV20-1|many|12
TGCAGTGCTAGAGGTTTGCCCGGGGAGCTGTTTTTT
CSARGLPGELFF
>TRBJ1-2|TRBD1|TRBV25-1|many|14
TGTGCCAGCAGTGAGGCAGGGGGCTATTATGGCTACACCTTC
CASSEAGGYYGYTF
>TRBJ2-1|TRBD2|TRBV24-1|few|16
TGTGCCACCAGTGATTTGGCGGGGGGAACTTTCGATGAGCAGTTCTTC
CATSDLAGGTFDEQFF
>TRBJ1-1|TRBD1|TRBV9|NA|14
TGTGCCAGCAGCCAGACAGGGGCTAAGAAGGAAGCTTTCTTT
CASSQTGAKKEAFF
>TRBJ2-7|TRBD1|TRBV11-2|many|16
TGTGCCAGCAGCCGGGGGGCCGGGACAGGGCGGAACGAGCAGTACTTC
CASSRGAGTGRNEQYF